The 31 T cell receptor beta chains below were found in one sample sequenced in a study of cytomegalovirus exposure and HLA in healthy donors. PCR primers comprised 60 Vbeta and 13 Jbeta primers. Only in-frame clones appear in the TCRdb table, and some are missing; sequencing was by immunoSEQ multiplex PCR. The sample yields fewer than 80,000 clones, 74% seen once. Sequenced sample: PBMCs. The receptors were sampled from a woman aged 55-70 years in good health and CMV-seropositive.

This chain connects TRBV7-9 to TRBJ1-2; D not certain. With 4 bases removed from V and 5 bases from J, the gap between germline ends came to 17 bases. CDR3 size: 15 residues. From germline, CDR1 is SEHNR and CDR2 FQNEAQ (reference sequence). The CDR3, as DNA: TGTGCCAGCAGCTATGCAACCGGGAGTTCATATGGCTACACCTTC. Its protein product is CASSYATGSSYGYTF.

V is TRBV13 and J is TRBJ2-7, with 12 bases aligning to TRBD1. Germline V gives CDR1 PRHDT, CDR2 FYEKMQ (reference sequence). The ends lost 7 bases at V and 4 bases at J; junction bases unmatched: 23. This CDR3 contains 20 residues. CDR3 sequence (DNA): TGTGCCAGCAAATCAAGGCCGGGACAGGGGGCTACGATCACTCCATACGAGCAGTACTTC. Encoded protein: CASKSRPGQGATITPYEQYF.

V and J are TRBV19 and TRBJ2-3; weak D call: TRBD1 (6 bases). The V end was cut by 5 bases, the J end by 6 bases, with 12 bases between. Germline CDR1 is LNHDA and CDR2 is SQIVND (reference sequence). CDR3 length equals 13 residues. DNA of the CDR3: TGTGCCAGTAGTGACAGGCCGTACGATACGCAGTATTTT. This codes for CASSDRPYDTQYF.

The sample holds a few counts of this clone. The chain combines TRBV5-1 with TRBJ1-1, with D possibly matching TRBD1 (6 bases). Germline V gene lookup returns CDR1 SGHRS and CDR2 YFSETQ. Trimming shortened V by 0 bases and J by 5 bases, and 17 bases separated the two germline ends. The length of the CDR3 is 16 residues. CDR3 protein: CASSLAGGAVITEAFF. Here the CDR3 DNA reads TGCGCCAGCAGCTTGGCGGGGGGCGCCGTGATTACTGAAGCTTTCTTT.

The rearrangement uses TRBV6-4 and TRBJ1-5; D is unclear. Trimming removed 6 bases from V and 0 bases from J, with 6 bases in between. This CDR3 has 13 residues. Per germline, CDR1 MRHNA and CDR2 SNTAGT. CDR3 loop: CASSPLSNQPQHF. The DNA for the CDR3 is TGTGCCAGCAGCCCTCTTAGCAATCAGCCCCAGCATTTT.

The chain uses TRBV6-6 and TRBJ2-7; the D is unclear. The length of the CDR3 is 11 residues. Germline assignment: CDR1 MNHNY and CDR2 SVGAGI (reference sequence). The V end was cut by 5 bases, the J end by 4 bases, with 6 bases between. CDR3 bases: TGTGCCAGCAGTCCTAAATACGAGCAGTACTTC. Its protein product is CASSPKYEQYF.

The V and J genes are TRBV5-3 and TRBJ1-5; tentative D call: TRBD1 (6 bases). TRBV5-3 is flagged as an ORF with uncertain function. V shed 0 bases and J shed 0 bases, with 10 bases lying between them. The CDR3 length is 16 residues. CDR3 region: CARSLADRSSNQPQHF. In DNA, the CDR3 is TGTGCCAGAAGCTTGGCGGACAGAAGTAGCAATCAGCCCCAGCATTTT.

This sequence joins TRBV5-1 and TRBJ2-3, with D hard to call. The germline CDR1 and CDR2 sequences are SGHRS and YFSETQ. V lost 1 base and J 4 bases, leaving 4 bases between the germline ends. The CDR3 spans 12 residues. The CDR3 sequence is CASSLTSDTQYF. In DNA, the CDR3 is TGCGCCAGCAGCTTGACTTCAGATACGCAGTATTTT.

The chain joins TRBV19 to TRBJ1-6; a possible D gene is TRBD1 (6 bases). The CDR3 is 15 amino acids. Germline V lookup: CDR1 LNHDA, CDR2 SQIVND (reference sequence). The germline V and J ends were trimmed by 7 bases and 8 bases, with 18 bases remaining between them. The CDR3 loop is CASTRTTGSDSPLHF. For the CDR3, the DNA is TGTGCCAGTACGCGCACGACAGGCTCGGATTCACCCCTCCACTTT.

The chain couples TRBV7-9 to TRBJ1-6, with 7 positions matching TRBD1. The CDR3 sequence is 15 residues long. Trimming took 5 bases from V and 5 from J; bases not matched to a gene: 6. Germline V lookup: CDR1 SEHNR, CDR2 FQNEAQ (reference sequence). As DNA, the CDR3 is TGTGCCAGCAGCCGAGGTGACAGGGATAATTCACCCCTCCACTTT. Protein sequence: CASSRGDRDNSPLHF.

This chain connects TRBV2 to TRBJ2-7, with 11 bases fitting TRBD1. Germline assignment: CDR1 SNHLY and CDR2 FYNNEI. The CDR3 extends over 15 amino acids. V lost 8 bases to trimming and J lost 1 base; unmatched junction nucleotides: 7. The DNA of the CDR3 is TGTGCCAGCTCGAACCGGGACAGGGGGTCCTACGAGCAGTACTTC. Translation: CASSNRDRGSYEQYF.

The chain recombines TRBV11-2 with TRBJ1-1; 7 bases match TRBD1. In germline, CDR1 is SGHAT, CDR2 FQNNGV. This CDR3 is 14 amino acids long. The trim removed 2 bases at V and 6 bases at J, leaving 6 bases unmatched. CDR3 loop: CASSLLRGTPEAFF. CDR3 coding DNA: TGTGCCAGCAGCTTACTCAGGGGGACCCCTGAAGCTTTCTTT.

The chain links TRBV10-1 to TRBJ2-3; the D gene is possibly TRBD2 (5 bases). V was pared by 4 bases and J by 4 bases, with 30 bases between. CDR3 length equals 20 residues. From germline, CDR1 is WNHNN and CDR2 SYGVQD (reference sequence). CDR3 amino acids: CASSGRTEAGSFIVSDTQYF. CDR3 sequence (DNA): TGCGCCAGCAGTGGGCGAACCGAGGCGGGTTCGTTTATTGTTTCAGATACGCAGTATTTT.

The rearrangement uses TRBV5-5 and TRBJ1-1, with 8 bases that match TRBD1. The J segment lost 0 bases and the V segment lost 2 bases, leaving 6 bases of the junction unmatched. Looked up from germline, CDR1 is SGHKS and CDR2 is YYEKEE (reference sequence). The CDR3 sequence is 16 residues long. The CDR3 region is CASSFGQGSMNTEAFF. Written as DNA, the CDR3 is TGTGCCAGCAGCTTTGGACAGGGCTCTATGAACACTGAAGCTTTCTTT.

The gene calls are TRBV4-1 and TRBJ1-1; D unresolved. Trimming pared 0 bases from V and 1 base from J, leaving 6 bases between. CDR1 is MGHRA, CDR2 YSYEKL, per germline. The CDR3 sequence is 14 residues long. CDR3 in amino acids: CASSQDNWNTEAFF. The CDR3 DNA reads TGCGCCAGCAGCCAAGATAACTGGAACACTGAAGCTTTCTTT.

A remark on this clone: At the DNA level, this CDR3 is encoded by other sequences in the same sample as well. The chain employs TRBV11-2 and TRBJ1-2, with 7 positions matching TRBD1. Germline assignment: CDR1 SGHAT and CDR2 FQNNGV. The junction had 8 bases not matched to a gene; V was cut back by 5 bases and J by 8 bases. This CDR3 is built from 13 residues. In DNA form, the CDR3 reads TGTGCCAGCAGCACGACAGGGACCTACGGCTACACCTTC. Amino acids: CASSTTGTYGYTF.

The V call is TRBV5-8, the J call TRBJ2-7; 9 bases match TRBD1. Looked up from germline, CDR1 is SGHTS and CDR2 is YDEGEE. The CDR3 has 13 residues. The ends lost 5 bases at V and 3 bases at J; junction bases unmatched: 3. The CDR3 loop reads CASRRTGDYEQYF. The CDR3 bases are TGTGCCAGCAGACGGACAGGGGACTACGAGCAGTACTTC.

This clone was found a few times. In nucleotides, the CDR3 is TGTGCCAGCAGGGGAGGGAACACTGAAGCTTTCTTT. It yields the protein CASRGGNTEAFF. The chain uses TRBV5-8 and TRBJ1-1; D remains ambiguous. This CDR3 comprises 12 residues. The ends were cut back, 5 bases at V and 1 base at J, with 6 bases in the middle. CDR1 and CDR2 from the germline V gene are SGHTS and YDEGEE. Drawing the rest from reference TRBV5-8 and TRBJ1-1, the complete variable domain is EAGVTQSPTHLIKTRGQQATLRCSPISGHTSVYWYQQALGLGLQFLLWYDEGEERNRGNFPPRFSGRQFPNYSSELNVNALELEDSALYLCASRGGNTEAFFGQGTRLTVV.

The gene calls are TRBV7-8 and TRBJ2-1; 12 bases match TRBD1. The V and J ends lost 5 bases and 9 bases, in that order; junction bases with no gene match: 5. There are 14 residues in the CDR3. Germline loops: CDR1 SGHVS, CDR2 FQNEAQ. CDR3 nucleotide sequence: TGTGCCAGCAGCCTGGGACAGGGGGCAGGTGAGCAGTTCTTC. It codes for CASSLGQGAGEQFF.

This chain joins TRBV19 and TRBJ2-2, with 11 bases that match TRBD2. V lost 8 bases to trimming and J lost 6 bases; unmatched junction nucleotides: 5. The germline CDR1 and CDR2 sequences are LNHDA and SQIVND (reference sequence). CDR3 length equals 14 residues. The CDR3 loop reads CASRLAGSAGELFF. The CDR3 DNA sequence: TGTGCCAGTCGACTAGCGGGAAGTGCCGGGGAGCTGTTTTTT.

The V and J genes are TRBV7-9 and TRBJ2-7; 7 nucleotides match TRBD1. The CDR3 extends over 14 amino acids. Trimming took 6 bases from V and 7 from J; bases not matched to a gene: 12. Germline V gene sequence: CDR1 SEHNR, CDR2 FQNEAQ (reference sequence). CDR3 amino acids: CASRAGTDVGEQYF. The CDR3 nucleotides read TGTGCCAGCAGGGCCGGGACAGACGTGGGAGAGCAGTACTTC.

The V call is TRBV6-5, the J call TRBJ1-3; D possibly corresponds to TRBD1 (5 bases). The V and J ends lost 5 bases and 2 bases respectively, with 10 bases between them. Germline values: CDR1 MNHEY, CDR2 SVGAGI. The CDR3 length is 14 residues. The DNA of the CDR3 is TGTGCCAGCAGTCCTCGACAGACTGGAAACACCATATATTTT. Protein product: CASSPRQTGNTIYF.

The V gene is TRBV6-1, the J gene TRBJ1-1; D unresolved. This CDR3 has 12 amino acids. Trimming shortened V by 4 bases and J by 1 base, and 4 bases separated the two germline ends. Germline CDR1 reads MNHNS; CDR2 reads SASEGT. The CDR3 nucleotides read TGTGCCAGCAGTGCTAAGAACACTGAAGCTTTCTTT. It yields the protein CASSAKNTEAFF.

In the case of this clone: An end of the junction does not agree with germline; a read error may underlie this. The V gene is TRBV7-7, the J gene TRBJ2-2; TRBD2 matches at 13 bases. Germline V gene data show CDR1 as SSHAT and CDR2 as FNYEAQ (reference sequence). This CDR3 is 17 amino acids long. CDR3 sequence: CASSLRGLAGDPGELFF. DNA for the CDR3: TGTGCTAGCAGCTTACGCGGACTAGCGGGAGATCCCGGGGAGCTGTTTTTT. Drawing the rest from reference TRBV7-7 and TRBJ2-2, the complete variable domain is GAGVSQSPRYKVTKRGQDVTLRCDPISSHATLYWYQQALGQGPEFLTYFNYEAQPDKSGLPSDRFSAERPEGSISTLTIQRTEQRDSAMYRCASSLRGLAGDPGELFFGEGSRLTVL.

This clone was found a few times. This chain uses TRBV5-1 with TRBJ1-1, with 11 bases aligning to TRBD1. The CDR3 runs 16 residues. Trimming took 0 bases from V and 1 from J; bases not matched to a gene: 2. The germline V gene encodes CDR1 SGHRS and CDR2 YFSETQ. CDR3 nucleotides: TGCGCCAGCAGCTTGGTTGGGACAGGGGGGAACACTGAAGCTTTCTTT. The encoded protein is CASSLVGTGGNTEAFF.

The sample holds a few counts of this clone. This chain links TRBV6-1 with TRBJ1-5; D might be TRBD1 (5 bases). Germline CDR1 reads MNHNS; CDR2 reads SASEGT. The CDR3 is made up of 13 amino acids. Trimming took off 6 bases at V and 2 bases at J, with 8 bases between the two ends. This chain's CDR3 is CASRTGGNQPQHF. The CDR3 nucleotides are TGTGCCAGCAGGACGGGGGGCAATCAGCCCCAGCATTTT.

This rearrangement joins TRBV7-2 to TRBJ1-1; 7 nucleotides align to TRBD1. The CDR3 has 13 amino acids. Germline trimming cut 5 bases from V and 10 bases from J; bases unmatched to any gene: 10. Germline V gene sequence: CDR1 SGHTA, CDR2 FQGNSA. This CDR3 is CASSTRTGGGAFF. The CDR3 DNA sequence: TGTGCCAGCAGCACCCGGACAGGTGGGGGAGCTTTCTTT.

The chain links TRBV9 to TRBJ2-2; 8 bases are a match to TRBD2. CDR3 size: 15 residues. CDR1 and CDR2 (germline): SGDLS, YYNGEE. The junction had 8 bases not matched to a gene; V was cut back by 4 bases and J by 6 bases. DNA of the CDR3: TGTGCCAGCAGCCCTAAACGGGGGGGACCCGGGGAGCTGTTTTTT. Its translation is CASSPKRGGPGELFF.

V gene TRBV5-1 combines with J gene TRBJ2-5, with TRBD2 matching 13 bases. The V gene's germline CDR1 is SGHRS and CDR2 YFSETQ. The CDR3 loop spans 16 amino acids. The V gene end was trimmed by 4 bases and the J gene end by 2 bases; junction bases not matched to a gene: 5. This CDR3 reads CASSRGLAGKQETQYF. In DNA form, the CDR3 reads TGCGCCAGCAGCAGGGGACTAGCGGGGAAACAAGAGACCCAGTACTTC.

The gene calls are TRBV9 and TRBJ2-3; the match to TRBD1 covers 9 bases. Trimming at V came to 3 bases and at J to 6 bases, leaving 5 bases not matched to a gene. CDR1 SGDLS and CDR2 YYNGEE come from the germline V gene. The CDR3 contains 14 residues. Here the CDR3 DNA reads TGTGCCAGCAGCGCCGGACAGGGGTTGGATACGCAGTATTTT. The encoded protein is CASSAGQGLDTQYF. Full variable domain (rest looked up from reference TRBV9 and TRBJ2-3): DSGVTQTPKHLITATGQRVTLRCSPRSGDLSVYWYQQSLDQGLQFLIQYYNGEERAKGNILERFSAQQFPDLHSELNLSSLELGDSALYFCASSAGQGLDTQYFGPGTRLTVL.

The chain combines TRBV5-1 with TRBJ1-4; TRBD1 matches 8 bases. V lost 5 bases to trimming and J lost 3 bases; unmatched junction nucleotides: 6. The CDR3 is made up of 15 amino acids. Per the germline V gene, CDR1 is SGHRS and CDR2 is YFSETQ. CDR3 sequence (DNA): TGCGCCAGCAGAGAAGGACAGGGCTCTAATGAAAAACTGTTTTTT. It is translated as CASREGQGSNEKLFF.